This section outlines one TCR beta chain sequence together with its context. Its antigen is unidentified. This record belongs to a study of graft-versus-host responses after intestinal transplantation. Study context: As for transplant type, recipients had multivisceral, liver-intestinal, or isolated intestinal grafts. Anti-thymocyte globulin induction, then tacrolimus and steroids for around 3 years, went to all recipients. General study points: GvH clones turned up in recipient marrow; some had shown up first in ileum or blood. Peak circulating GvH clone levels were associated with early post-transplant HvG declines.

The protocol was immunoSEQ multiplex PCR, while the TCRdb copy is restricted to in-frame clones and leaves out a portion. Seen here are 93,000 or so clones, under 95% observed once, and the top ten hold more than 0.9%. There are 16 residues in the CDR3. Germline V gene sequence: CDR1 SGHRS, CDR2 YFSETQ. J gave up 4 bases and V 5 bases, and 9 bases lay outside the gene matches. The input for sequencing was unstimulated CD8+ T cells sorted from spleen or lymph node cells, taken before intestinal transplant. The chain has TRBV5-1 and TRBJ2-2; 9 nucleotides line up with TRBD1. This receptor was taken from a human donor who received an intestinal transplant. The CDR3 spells CASSRGQGEVTGELFF. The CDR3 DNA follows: TGCGCCAGCAGTAGGGGACAGGGTGAGGTCACCGGGGAGCTGTTTTTT.